Shown below are 30 T cell receptor beta chains from a single sample sequenced in a study of CXCR3-negative and CXCR3-positive naive CD8 T cells. The TRB cDNA libraries were prepared by 5' RACE with UMI labels. TCRdb reprocessed the 5' RACE reads and keeps a single row for each CDR3 protein, giving no DNA. The sample includes 100,000 to 150,000 distinct CDR3 sequences. Sequencing was performed on naive CXCR3- CD8+ T cells from blood. Subset reported: CD45RO-CCR7+CD27+CD95- naive CD8+ T cells lacking CXCR3 (TNR3-). All receptors come from a human donor in good health. Some clones in this sample may be carry-over from other donors' samples.

This rearrangement joins TRBV28 to TRBJ2-1. The CDR3 contains 15 residues. CDR1 MDHEN and CDR2 SYDVKM come from the germline V gene. CDR3 residues: CASSLPAYRDNEQFF.

The chain has TRBV6-1 and TRBJ2-3; TCRdb designates TRBD2, a call that cannot be tested without DNA. The CDR3 totals 17 residues. Germline CDR1 is MNHNS and CDR2 is SASEGT. The CDR3 spells CASSEARLGSGTDTQYF.

V gene TRBV7-9 combines with J gene TRBJ1-1. This CDR3 has 13 residues. The germline CDR1 and CDR2 sequences are SEHNR and FQNEAQ (reference sequence). The CDR3 loop is CANSHDRDTEAFF.

The gene calls are TRBV11-3 and TRBJ1-3. This CDR3 has 16 amino acids. The germline gives CDR1 SGHNT, CDR2 YENEEA. CDR3 sequence reads: CASSLDGRTSGNTIYF.

The CDR3 loop reads CATGVTGGYTEAFF. The chain uses TRBV24-1 and TRBJ1-1; TCRdb's D call of TRBD1 is untestable without DNA. Germline CDR1 is KGHDR and CDR2 is SFDVKD. The CDR3 extends over 14 amino acids.

This chain links TRBV7-7 with TRBJ2-1. The germline V gene has CDR1 SSHAT and CDR2 FNYEAQ (reference sequence). The CDR3 covers 16 residues. The CDR3 reads CASSVSGESSYNEQFF.

This CDR3 is CSVDPGGIPYYNEQFF. V gene TRBV29-1 combines with J gene TRBJ2-1; with no DNA, the TCRdb D assignment of TRBD1 cannot be verified. CDR1 is SQVTM, CDR2 ANQGSEA, per germline. The CDR3 is 16 amino acids.

CDR3 sequence: CASSRDISGASTDTQYF. The rearrangement joins TRBV19 to TRBJ2-3; absent DNA, TCRdb's TRBD2 call cannot be checked. This CDR3 has 17 amino acids. Germline V gene sequence: CDR1 LNHDA, CDR2 SQIVND (reference sequence). Full variable domain (outside the CDR3, taken from reference TRBV19 and TRBJ2-3): DGGITQSPKYLFRKEGQNVTLSCEQNLNHDAMYWYRQDPGQGLRLIYYSQIVNDFQKGDIAEGYSVSREKKESFPLTVTSAQKNPTAFYLCASSRDISGASTDTQYFGPGTRLTVL.

This chain joins TRBV6-5 and TRBJ2-7; TCRdb returns TRBD1, unconfirmable since there is no DNA. Germline assignment: CDR1 MNHEY and CDR2 SVGAGI. The length of the CDR3 is 16 residues. The CDR3 is CASSYDPGGWIYEQYF.

The chain recombines TRBV15 with TRBJ1-1. The CDR3 length is 13 residues. Germline loops: CDR1 LNHNV, CDR2 YYDKDF (reference sequence). The CDR3 loop reads CATTGGENREAFF.

The rearrangement uses TRBV29-1 and TRBJ2-2; TCRdb outputs TRBD1, but without DNA this stays unchecked. Looked up from germline, CDR1 is SQVTM and CDR2 is ANQGSEA. The CDR3 spans 13 residues. The CDR3 region is CSVTGPNTGELFF.

The chain couples TRBV7-9 to TRBJ2-7; TCRdb's assignment of TRBD1 cannot be checked, as there is no DNA. This CDR3 contains 15 residues. Germline CDR1 is SEHNR and CDR2 is FQNEAQ (reference sequence). CDR3 amino acids: CASSTGTGNSYEQYF.

The gene calls are TRBV9 and TRBJ1-2; TCRdb's D gene call, TRBD1, goes unchecked for lack of DNA. The CDR3 is 16 residues long. Looked up from germline, CDR1 is SGDLS and CDR2 is YYNGEE. The chain's CDR3 is CASSVESGAPNYGYTF.

The J gene is TRBJ2-7, the V gene TRBV7-9; the D call from TCRdb, TRBD1, cannot be confirmed without DNA. This CDR3 is built from 14 residues. CDR1 and CDR2 from the germline V gene are SEHNR and FQNEAQ (reference sequence). The CDR3 region is CASSSPGHTYEQYF. The full variable domain, rest sourced from reference TRBV7-9 and TRBJ2-7, is DTGVSQNPRHKITKRGQNVTFRCDPISEHNRLYWYRQTLGQGPEFLTYFQNEAQLEKSRLLSDRFSAERPKGSFSTLEIQRTEQGDSAMYLCASSSPGHTYEQYFGPGTRLTVT.

J is TRBJ1-5 and V is TRBV5-5. Germline CDR1 reads SGHKS; CDR2 reads YYEKEE (reference sequence). CDR3 length equals 15 residues. CDR3 amino acids: CASRPQAGADQPQHF.

V gene TRBV13 combines with J gene TRBJ2-1. The CDR3 sequence is 13 residues long. The V gene's germline CDR1 is PRHDT and CDR2 FYEKMQ (reference sequence). CDR3: CASSAGAYNEQFF. The variable domain in full, with the rest retrieved from reference TRBV13 and TRBJ2-1, is AAGVIQSPRHLIKEKRETATLKCYPIPRHDTVYWYQQGPGQDPQFLISFYEKMQSDKGSIPDRFSAQQFSDYHSELNMSSLELGDSALYFCASSAGAYNEQFFGPGTRLTVL.

The chain uses TRBV11-2 and TRBJ2-3. The CDR3 runs 14 residues. Per germline, CDR1 SGHAT and CDR2 FQNNGV. CDR3 loop: CASSPLEGTDTQYF.

This chain joins TRBV29-1 and TRBJ1-2; TCRdb's D call, TRBD1, is unchecked because there is no DNA. The germline V gene has CDR1 SQVTM and CDR2 ANQGSEA. The CDR3 runs to 12 residues. CDR3 amino acids: CSVTGTQYGYTF.

The gene calls are TRBV5-1 and TRBJ2-5. The CDR3 consists of 14 residues. Germline CDR1 and CDR2: SGHRS and YFSETQ. CDR3 protein: CASSLEWDRETQYF.

V usage is TRBV30 and J usage is TRBJ1-6; TCRdb outputs TRBD1, but without DNA this stays unchecked. This CDR3 spans 15 amino acids. Germline assignment: CDR1 GTSNPN and CDR2 SVGIG (reference sequence). CDR3 sequence reads: CAWSVMGRGPSPLHF. The full variable domain, rest sourced from reference TRBV30 and TRBJ1-6, is SQTIHQWPATLVQPVGSPLSLECTVEGTSNPNLYWYRQAAGRGLQLLFYSVGIGQISSEVPQNLSASRPQDRQFILSSKKLLLSDSGFYLCAWSVMGRGPSPLHFGNGTRLTVT.

This chain joins TRBV5-1 and TRBJ2-5; absent DNA, TCRdb's TRBD2 call cannot be checked. The CDR3 loop spans 15 amino acids. CDR1 and CDR2 from the germline V gene are SGHRS and YFSETQ. The CDR3 spells CASSSGLADKETQYF.

The chain carries TRBV10-3 and TRBJ2-1; the D gene TCRdb calls, TRBD1, cannot be checked with no DNA. Germline V gene sequence: CDR1 ENHRY, CDR2 SYGVKD. The CDR3 totals 14 residues. CDR3 sequence: CATHRAGASNEQFF.

The gene calls are TRBV3-1 and TRBJ2-3. Germline V gene sequence: CDR1 LGHDT, CDR2 YNNKEL (reference sequence). The CDR3 extends over 14 amino acids. This chain's CDR3 is CASSQRQGTDTQYF.

The gene calls are TRBV4-2 and TRBJ2-7; TCRdb's D call of TRBD2 is untestable without DNA. Germline CDR1 is LGHNA and CDR2 is YNFKEQ. This CDR3 has 16 residues. CDR3 protein: CASSQDPSGSIYEQYF.

This rearrangement joins TRBV29-1 to TRBJ2-5; TCRdb's D call, TRBD2, is unchecked because there is no DNA. Germline CDR1 is SQVTM and CDR2 is ANQGSEA. This CDR3 has 12 residues. The CDR3 loop is CSVWGGQETQYF.

This chain joins TRBV23-1 and TRBJ2-5; with no DNA, the TCRdb D assignment of TRBD1 cannot be verified. TRBV23-1 is flagged as an ORF with uncertain function. This CDR3 is built from 16 residues. The CDR3 is CASSQPPGGHQETQYF.

The chain is built from TRBV4-1 and TRBJ1-5; lacking DNA, the TRBD1 call made by TCRdb goes unchecked. Germline V gene lookup returns CDR1 MGHRA and CDR2 YSYEKL. The CDR3 consists of 16 residues. The CDR3 loop is CASSQWGLGENQPQHF.

The rearrangement uses TRBV7-8 and TRBJ1-5. CDR3 length equals 15 residues. Germline-derived CDR1 and CDR2 are SGHVS and FQNEAQ. This CDR3 reads CASSLRRVGGQPQHF. Based on the CDR3 plus reference TRBV7-8 and TRBJ1-5, the full variable domain is GAGVSQSPRYKVAKRGQDVALRCDPISGHVSLFWYQQALGQGPEFLTYFQNEAQLDKSGLPSDRFFAERPEGSVSTLKIQRTQQEDSAVYLCASSLRRVGGQPQHFGDGTRLSIL.

The rearrangement joins TRBV15 to TRBJ2-1; TCRdb indicates TRBD2, and absent DNA this call remains unverified. Germline V gene sequence: CDR1 LNHNV, CDR2 YYDKDF (reference sequence). The CDR3 extends over 13 amino acids. CDR3 protein: CATSGGLDNEQFF.

This chain connects TRBV12-3 or TRBV12-4 to TRBJ1-5; as DNA is missing, the TRBD1 call by TCRdb cannot be tested. This CDR3 has 15 residues. The CDR3 loop is CASSRDNAANQPQHF.